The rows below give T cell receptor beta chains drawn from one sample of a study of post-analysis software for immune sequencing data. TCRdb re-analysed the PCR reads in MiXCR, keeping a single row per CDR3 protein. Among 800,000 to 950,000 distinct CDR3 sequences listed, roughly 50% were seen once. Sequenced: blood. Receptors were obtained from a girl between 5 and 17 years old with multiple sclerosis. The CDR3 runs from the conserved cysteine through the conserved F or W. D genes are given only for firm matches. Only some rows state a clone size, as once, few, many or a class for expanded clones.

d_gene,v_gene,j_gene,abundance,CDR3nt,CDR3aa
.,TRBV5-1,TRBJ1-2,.,TGCGCCAGCAGCTTGGGGCAGACGACAGATAACTATGGCTACACCTTC,CASSLGQTTDNYGYTF
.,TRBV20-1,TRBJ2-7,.,TGCAGTGCTACTCGGTACGCCGACTACGAGCAGTACTTC,CSATRYADYEQYF
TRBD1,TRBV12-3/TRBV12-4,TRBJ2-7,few,TGTGCCAGCAGTCCCCCGGGACAGGGGGGTCGCGAGCAGTACTTC,CASSPPGQGGREQYF
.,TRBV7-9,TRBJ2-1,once,TGTGCCAGCAGCTCGCGGAGCGGAGGCAATGAGCAGTTCTTC,CASSSRSGGNEQFF
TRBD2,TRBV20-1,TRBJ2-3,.,TGCAGTGCTAGAGAAGGTGGGAGGGCCCTCACAGATACGCAGTATTTT,CSAREGGRALTDTQYF
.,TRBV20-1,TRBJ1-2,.,TGCAGTGCCCAACCCGGGGTCGATGGCTACACCTTC,CSAQPGVDGYTF
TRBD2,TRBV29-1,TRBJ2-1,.,TGCAGCGCGAACGGACTAGCGGGCCCGAGCTCCTACAATGAGCAGTTCTTC,CSANGLAGPSSYNEQFF
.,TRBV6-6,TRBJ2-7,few,TGTGCCAGCAGTTACTCGGTCAGGGGACTTAACGAGCAGTACTTC,CASSYSVRGLNEQYF
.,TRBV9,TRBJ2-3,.,TGTGCCAGCAGCGTCCGAGCGATGAGCACAGATACGCAGTATTTT,CASSVRAMSTDTQYF
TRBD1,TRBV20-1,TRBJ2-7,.,TGCAGTGCTGCCCCGGGACAGGGATACGAGCAGTACTTC,CSAAPGQGYEQYF
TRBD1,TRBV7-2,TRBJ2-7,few,TGTGCCAGCAGCACACAGGGGGCGCGGGAGCAGTACTTC,CASSTQGAREQYF
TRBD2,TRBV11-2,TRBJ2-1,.,TGTGCCAGCAGCTTCCGGGGACTAGCGGGGGTTAAAAATGAGCAGTTCTTC,CASSFRGLAGVKNEQFF
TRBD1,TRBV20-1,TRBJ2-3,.,TGCAGTCCATCGAAGGGGGCCACAGATACGCAGTATTTT,CSPSKGATDTQYF
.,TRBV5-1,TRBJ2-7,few,TGCGCCAGCAGCTTACCACTGGGGGGACCGAACTACGAGCAGTACTTC,CASSLPLGGPNYEQYF
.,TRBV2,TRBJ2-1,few,TGTGCCAGCAGTCCAACCCCGCGCTCCTACAATGAGCAGTTCTTC,CASSPTPRSYNEQFF
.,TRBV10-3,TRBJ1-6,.,TGTGCCATCAGTGAGTCGGTTGGGGGTAATCCACCCCTCCACTTT,CAISESVGGNPPLHF
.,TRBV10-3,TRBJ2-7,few,TGTGCCATCAGTCTCGTCCACTACGAGCAGTACTTC,CAISLVHYEQYF
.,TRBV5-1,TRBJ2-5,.,TGCGCCAGCAGCGCGGGACCAGAAGAGACCCAGTACTTC,CASSAGPEETQYF
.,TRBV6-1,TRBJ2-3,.,TGTGCCAGCACCGAATACAGGGCCCGCACAGATACGCAGTATTTT,CASTEYRARTDTQYF
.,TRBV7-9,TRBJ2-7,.,TGTGCCAGCAGCCCATCTGAAGCTAGGGGCGAGCAGTACTTC,CASSPSEARGEQYF
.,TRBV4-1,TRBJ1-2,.,TGCGCCAGCAGCCAGGCAGGCCAGTCTAACTATGGCTACACCTTC,CASSQAGQSNYGYTF
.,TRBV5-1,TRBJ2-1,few,TGCGCCAGCAGCTTGCCCCGCGAAGAGGCTGAGCAGTTCTTC,CASSLPREEAEQFF
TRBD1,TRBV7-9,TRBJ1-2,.,TGTGCCAGCAGCCCAGGGACAGGGGCTCGAGGCTACACCTTC,CASSPGTGARGYTF
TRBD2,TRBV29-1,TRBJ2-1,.,TGCAGCGTTGAAGAACTAGCGGGGTATGAGCAGTTCTTC,CSVEELAGYEQFF
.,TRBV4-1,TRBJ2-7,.,TGCGCCAGCAGCCCATCGGGGGACGGACGCTACGAGCAGTACTTC,CASSPSGDGRYEQYF
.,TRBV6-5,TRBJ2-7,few,TGTGCCAGTTCCCTAGCTAGCCCGACGGGCGAGCAGTACTTC,CASSLASPTGEQYF